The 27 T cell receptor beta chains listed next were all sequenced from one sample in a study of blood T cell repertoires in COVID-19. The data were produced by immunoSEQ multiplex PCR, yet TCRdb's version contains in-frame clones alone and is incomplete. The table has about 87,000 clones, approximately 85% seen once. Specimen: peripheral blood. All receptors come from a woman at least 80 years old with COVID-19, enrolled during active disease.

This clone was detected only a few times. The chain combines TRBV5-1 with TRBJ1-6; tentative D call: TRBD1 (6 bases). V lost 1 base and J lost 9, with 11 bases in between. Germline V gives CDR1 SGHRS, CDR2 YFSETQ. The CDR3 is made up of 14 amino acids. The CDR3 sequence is CASSLKGEGSPLHF. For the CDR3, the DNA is TGCGCCAGCAGCTTGAAGGGGGAGGGTTCACCCCTCCACTTT.

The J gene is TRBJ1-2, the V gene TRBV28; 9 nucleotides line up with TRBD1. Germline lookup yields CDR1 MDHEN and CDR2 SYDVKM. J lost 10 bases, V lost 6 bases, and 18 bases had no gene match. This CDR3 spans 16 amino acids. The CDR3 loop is CASSGPGQGPPHHYTF. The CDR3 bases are TGTGCCAGCAGCGGACCGGGACAGGGTCCCCCCCATCACTACACCTTC.

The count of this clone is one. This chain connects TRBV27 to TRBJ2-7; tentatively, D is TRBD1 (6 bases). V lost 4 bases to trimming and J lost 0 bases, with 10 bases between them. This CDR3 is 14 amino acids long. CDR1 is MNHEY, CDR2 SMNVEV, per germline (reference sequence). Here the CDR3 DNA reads TGTGCCAGCAGTTGGGGGCCCAGCTCCTACGAGCAGTACTTC. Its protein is CASSWGPSSYEQYF.

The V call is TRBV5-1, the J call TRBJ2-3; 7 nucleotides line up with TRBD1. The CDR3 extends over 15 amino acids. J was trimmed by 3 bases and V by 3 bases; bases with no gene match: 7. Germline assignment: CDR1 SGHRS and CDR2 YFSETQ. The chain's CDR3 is CASSYSGGWTDTQYF. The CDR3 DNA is TGCGCCAGCAGCTACTCAGGGGGATGGACAGATACGCAGTATTTT.

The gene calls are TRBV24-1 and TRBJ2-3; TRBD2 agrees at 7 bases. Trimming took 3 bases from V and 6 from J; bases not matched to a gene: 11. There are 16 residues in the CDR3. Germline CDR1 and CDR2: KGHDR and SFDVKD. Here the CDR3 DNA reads TGTGCCACCAGTGATCCCCTACGAGCGGGAAGGGATACGCAGTATTTT. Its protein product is CATSDPLRAGRDTQYF.

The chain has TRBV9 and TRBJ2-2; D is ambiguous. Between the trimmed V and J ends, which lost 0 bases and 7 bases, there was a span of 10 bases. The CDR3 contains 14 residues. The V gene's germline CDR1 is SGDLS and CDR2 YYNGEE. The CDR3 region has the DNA TGTGCCAGCAGCGTAGCGGTGGTCCACGGGGAGCTGTTTTTT. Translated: CASSVAVVHGELFF.

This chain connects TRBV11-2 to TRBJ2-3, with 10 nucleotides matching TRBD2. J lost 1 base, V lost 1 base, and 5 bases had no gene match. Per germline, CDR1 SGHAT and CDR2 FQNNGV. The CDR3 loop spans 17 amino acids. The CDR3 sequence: CASSLVVAGGRTDTQYF. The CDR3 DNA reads TGTGCCAGCAGCTTAGTCGTAGCGGGGGGCCGCACAGATACGCAGTATTTT.

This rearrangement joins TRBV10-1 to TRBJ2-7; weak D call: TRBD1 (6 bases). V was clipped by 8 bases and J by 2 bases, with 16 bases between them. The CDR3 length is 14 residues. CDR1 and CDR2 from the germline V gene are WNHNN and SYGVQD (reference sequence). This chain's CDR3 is CASETRTAAYEQYF. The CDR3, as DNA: TGCGCCAGCGAGACCCGGACAGCAGCCTACGAGCAGTACTTC.

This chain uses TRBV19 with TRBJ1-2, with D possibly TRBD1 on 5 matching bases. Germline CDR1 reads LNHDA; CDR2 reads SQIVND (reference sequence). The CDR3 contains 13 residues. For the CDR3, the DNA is TGTGCGACAAGTGGGGGGGCTAACTATGGCTACACCTTC. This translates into CATSGGANYGYTF.

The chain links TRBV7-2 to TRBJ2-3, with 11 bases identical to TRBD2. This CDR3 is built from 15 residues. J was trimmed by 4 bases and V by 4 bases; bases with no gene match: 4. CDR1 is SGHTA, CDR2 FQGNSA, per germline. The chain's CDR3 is CASSSLAGGPDTQYF. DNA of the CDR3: TGTGCCAGCAGCTCCCTAGCGGGGGGACCAGATACGCAGTATTTT.

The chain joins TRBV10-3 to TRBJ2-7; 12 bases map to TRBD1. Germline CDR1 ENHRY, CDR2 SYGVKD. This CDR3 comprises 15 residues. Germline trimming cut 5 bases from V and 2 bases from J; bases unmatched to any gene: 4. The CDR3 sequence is CAISPGQGAPYEQYF. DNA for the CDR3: TGTGCCATCAGTCCGGGACAGGGGGCCCCCTACGAGCAGTACTTC.

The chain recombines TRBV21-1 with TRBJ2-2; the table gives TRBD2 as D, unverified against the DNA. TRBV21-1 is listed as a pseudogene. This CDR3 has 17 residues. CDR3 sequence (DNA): TGTGCCAGCGCTGAGGGGGTGGCGGGAGGGCCTACCGGGGAGCTGTTTTTT. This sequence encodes CASAEGVAGGPTGELFF.

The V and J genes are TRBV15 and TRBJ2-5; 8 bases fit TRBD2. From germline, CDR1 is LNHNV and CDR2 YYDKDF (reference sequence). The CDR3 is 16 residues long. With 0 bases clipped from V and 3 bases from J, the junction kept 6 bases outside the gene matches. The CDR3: CATSRDSGTSEETQYF. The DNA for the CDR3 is TGTGCCACCAGCAGAGATTCCGGGACTAGTGAAGAGACCCAGTACTTC.

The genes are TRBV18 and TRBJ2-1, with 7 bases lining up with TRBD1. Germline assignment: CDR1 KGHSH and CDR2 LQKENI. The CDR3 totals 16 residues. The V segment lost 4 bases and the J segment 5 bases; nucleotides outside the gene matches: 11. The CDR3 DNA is TGTGCCAGCTCACTACTGGGACAGACTATGGACAATGAGCAGTTCTTC. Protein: CASSLLGQTMDNEQFF.

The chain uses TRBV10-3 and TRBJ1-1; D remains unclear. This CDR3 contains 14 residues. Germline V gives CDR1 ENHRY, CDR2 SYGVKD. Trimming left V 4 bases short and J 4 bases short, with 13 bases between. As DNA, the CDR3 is TGTGCCATCAGTGCCAGGCCCGAGGGCACTGAAGCTTTCTTT. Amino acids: CAISARPEGTEAFF.

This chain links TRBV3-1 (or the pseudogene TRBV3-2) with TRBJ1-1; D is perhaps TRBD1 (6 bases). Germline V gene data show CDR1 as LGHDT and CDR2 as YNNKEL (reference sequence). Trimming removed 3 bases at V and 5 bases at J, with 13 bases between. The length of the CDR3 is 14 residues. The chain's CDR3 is CASSQWDMGTEAFF. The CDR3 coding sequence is TGTGCCAGCAGCCAGTGGGACATGGGGACTGAAGCTTTCTTT.

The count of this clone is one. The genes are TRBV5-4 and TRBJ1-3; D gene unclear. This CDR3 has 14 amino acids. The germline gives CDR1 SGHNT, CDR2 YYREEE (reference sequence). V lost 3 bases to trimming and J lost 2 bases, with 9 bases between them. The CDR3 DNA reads TGTGCCAGCAGCTCGGGGTGGGCTGGAAACACCATATATTTT. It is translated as CASSSGWAGNTIYF. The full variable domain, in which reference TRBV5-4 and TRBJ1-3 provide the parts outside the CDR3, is ETGVTQSPTHLIKTRGQQVTLRCSSQSGHNTVSWYQQALGQGPQFIFQYYREEENGRGNFPPRFSGLQFPNYSSELNVNALELDDSALYLCASSSGWAGNTIYFGEGSWLTVV.

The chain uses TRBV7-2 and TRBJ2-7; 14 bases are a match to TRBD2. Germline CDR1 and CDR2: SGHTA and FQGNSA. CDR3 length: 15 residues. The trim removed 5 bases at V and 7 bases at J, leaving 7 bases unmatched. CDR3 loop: CASSGRLAGGREQYF. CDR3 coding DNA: TGTGCCAGCAGCGGCAGACTAGCGGGGGGGCGTGAGCAGTACTTC.

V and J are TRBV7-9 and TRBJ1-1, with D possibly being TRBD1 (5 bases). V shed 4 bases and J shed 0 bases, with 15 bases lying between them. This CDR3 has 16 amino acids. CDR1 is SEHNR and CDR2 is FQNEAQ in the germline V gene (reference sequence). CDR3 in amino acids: CASSSWPEGMNTEAFF. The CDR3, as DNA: TGTGCCAGCAGCTCCTGGCCGGAGGGGATGAACACTGAAGCTTTCTTT.

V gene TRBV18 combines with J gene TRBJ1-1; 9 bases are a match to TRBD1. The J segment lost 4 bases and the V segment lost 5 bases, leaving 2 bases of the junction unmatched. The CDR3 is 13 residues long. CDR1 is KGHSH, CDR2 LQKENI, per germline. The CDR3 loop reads CASSTDRGTEAFF. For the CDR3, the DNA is TGTGCCAGCTCAACGGACAGGGGCACTGAAGCTTTCTTT.

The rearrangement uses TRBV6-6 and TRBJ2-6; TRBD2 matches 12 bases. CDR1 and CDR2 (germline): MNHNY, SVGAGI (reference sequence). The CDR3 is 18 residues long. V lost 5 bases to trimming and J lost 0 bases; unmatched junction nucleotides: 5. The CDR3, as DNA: TGTGCCAGCAGTCCTACACTAGCGGGGGGCTCTGGGGCCAACGTCCTGACTTTC. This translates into CASSPTLAGGSGANVLTF.

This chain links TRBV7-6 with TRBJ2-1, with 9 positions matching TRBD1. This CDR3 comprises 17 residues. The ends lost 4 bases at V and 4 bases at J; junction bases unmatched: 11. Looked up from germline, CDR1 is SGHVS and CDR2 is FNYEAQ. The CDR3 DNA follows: TGTGCCAGCAGCTCGACCTACAGGGGGCAAAAATACAATGAGCAGTTCTTC. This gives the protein CASSSTYRGQKYNEQFF.

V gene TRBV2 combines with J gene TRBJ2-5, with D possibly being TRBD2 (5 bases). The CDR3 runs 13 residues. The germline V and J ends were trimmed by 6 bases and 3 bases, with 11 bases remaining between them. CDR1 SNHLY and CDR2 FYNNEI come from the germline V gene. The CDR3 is CASSPGSEETQYF. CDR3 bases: TGTGCCAGCAGCCCGGGATCAGAAGAGACCCAGTACTTC.

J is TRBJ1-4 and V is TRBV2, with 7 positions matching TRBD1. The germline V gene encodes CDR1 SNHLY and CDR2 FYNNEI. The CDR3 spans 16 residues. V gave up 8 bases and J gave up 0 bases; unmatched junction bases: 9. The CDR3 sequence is CASDRQGPATNEKLFF. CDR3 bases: TGTGCCAGCGACCGACAGGGCCCTGCAACTAATGAAAAACTGTTTTTT.

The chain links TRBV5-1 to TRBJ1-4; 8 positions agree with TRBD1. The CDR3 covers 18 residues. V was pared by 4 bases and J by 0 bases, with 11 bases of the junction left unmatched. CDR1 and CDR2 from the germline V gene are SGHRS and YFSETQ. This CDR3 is CASSRPGTGTATNEKLFF. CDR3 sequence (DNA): TGCGCCAGCAGCCGTCCCGGGACAGGTACCGCAACTAATGAAAAACTGTTTTTT.

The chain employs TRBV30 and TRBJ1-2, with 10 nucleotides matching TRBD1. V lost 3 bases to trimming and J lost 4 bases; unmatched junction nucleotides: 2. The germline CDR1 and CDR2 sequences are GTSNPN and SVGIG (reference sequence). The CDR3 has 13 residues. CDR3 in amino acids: CAWRDRGPYGYTF. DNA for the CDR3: TGTGCCTGGAGAGACAGGGGGCCCTATGGCTACACCTTC. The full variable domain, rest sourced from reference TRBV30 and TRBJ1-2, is SQTIHQWPATLVQPVGSPLSLECTVEGTSNPNLYWYRQAAGRGLQLLFYSVGIGQISSEVPQNLSASRPQDRQFILSSKKLLLSDSGFYLCAWRDRGPYGYTFGSGTRLTVV.

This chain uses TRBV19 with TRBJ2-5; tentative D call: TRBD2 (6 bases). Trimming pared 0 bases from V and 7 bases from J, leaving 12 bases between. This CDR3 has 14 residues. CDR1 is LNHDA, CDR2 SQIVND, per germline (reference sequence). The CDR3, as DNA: TGTGCCAGTAGTATAGACGTGGAGGGTAGGACCCAGTACTTC. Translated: CASSIDVEGRTQYF. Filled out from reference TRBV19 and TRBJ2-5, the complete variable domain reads DGGITQSPKYLFRKEGQNVTLSCEQNLNHDAMYWYRQDPGQGLRLIYYSQIVNDFQKGDIAEGYSVSREKKESFPLTVTSAQKNPTAFYLCASSIDVEGRTQYFGPGTRLLVL.